The clone carrying this T cell receptor (beta chain) turned up a few times. These data come from a study of human T cells and chemical hapten exposure. The CDR3 has 20 residues. Germline assignment: CDR1 MGHRA and CDR2 YSYEKL. After removal of 1 base from V and 2 bases from J, the junction contained 14 bases not matched to a gene. As to time point: patch test 2, 6 weeks after DPC sensitization. As to treatment: therapeutic diphenylcyclopropenone sensitization with weekly scalp DPC. MiXCR, run by TCRdb on the RACE reads, gives a single entry per CDR3 protein. The repertoire has some 54,000 distinct CDR3 sequences, 9.9% of them found once; the top ten carry less than 2%.

The chain recombines TRBV4-1 with TRBJ2-3; the match to TRBD2 covers 11 bases. This receptor was obtained from a woman aged 45-60 years with alopecia areata. Some clones in this sample may be carry-over from other donors' samples. The sample consisted of whole blood, taken in connection with sensitization to the hapten diphenylcyclopropenone (DPC). CDR3 coding DNA: TGCGCCAGCAGCCAAGCGGTAACTAGCGGGAGAGGAAGGGTCACAGATACGCAGTATTTT. Amino acid sequence: CASSQAVTSGRGRVTDTQYF.